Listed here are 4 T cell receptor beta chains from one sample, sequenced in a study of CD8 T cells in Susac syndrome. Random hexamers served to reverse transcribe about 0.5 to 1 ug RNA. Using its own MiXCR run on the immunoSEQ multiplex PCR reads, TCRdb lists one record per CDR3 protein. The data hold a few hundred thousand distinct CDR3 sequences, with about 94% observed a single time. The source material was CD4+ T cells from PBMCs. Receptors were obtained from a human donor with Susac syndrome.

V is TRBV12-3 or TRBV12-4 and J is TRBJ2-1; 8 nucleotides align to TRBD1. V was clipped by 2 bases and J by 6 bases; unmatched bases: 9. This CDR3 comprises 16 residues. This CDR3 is CASSLSPDRVANEQFF. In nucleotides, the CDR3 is TGTGCCAGCAGTTTAAGTCCGGACAGGGTGGCCAATGAGCAGTTCTTC.

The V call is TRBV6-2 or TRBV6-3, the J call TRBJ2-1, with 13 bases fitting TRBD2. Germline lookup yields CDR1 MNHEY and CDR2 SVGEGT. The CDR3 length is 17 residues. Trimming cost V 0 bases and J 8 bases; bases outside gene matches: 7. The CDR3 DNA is TGTGCCAGCAGTTACTCGACTAGCGGGGGGCCGAAGGATGAGCAGTTCTTC. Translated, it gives CASSYSTSGGPKDEQFF.

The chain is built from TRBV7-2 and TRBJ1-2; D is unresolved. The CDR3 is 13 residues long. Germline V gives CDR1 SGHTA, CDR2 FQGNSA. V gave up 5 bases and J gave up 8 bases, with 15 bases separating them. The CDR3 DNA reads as TGTGCCAGCAGCCCAGCGGGTTCGGAGGGCTACACCTTC. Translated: CASSPAGSEGYTF.

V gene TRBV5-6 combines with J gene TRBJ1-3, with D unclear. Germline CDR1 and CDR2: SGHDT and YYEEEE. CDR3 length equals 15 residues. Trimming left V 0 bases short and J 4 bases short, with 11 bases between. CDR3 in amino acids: CASSLVEGRGNTIYF. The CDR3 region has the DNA TGTGCCAGCAGCTTGGTAGAGGGTAGAGGAAACACCATATATTTT.